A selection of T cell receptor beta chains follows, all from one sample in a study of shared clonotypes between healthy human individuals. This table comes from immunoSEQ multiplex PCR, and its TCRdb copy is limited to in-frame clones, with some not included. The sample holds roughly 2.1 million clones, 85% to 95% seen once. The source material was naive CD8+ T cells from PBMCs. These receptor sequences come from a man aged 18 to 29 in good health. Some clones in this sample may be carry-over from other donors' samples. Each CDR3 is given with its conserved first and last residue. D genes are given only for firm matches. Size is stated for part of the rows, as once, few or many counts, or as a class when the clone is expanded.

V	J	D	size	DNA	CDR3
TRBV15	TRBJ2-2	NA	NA	TGTGCCACCAGCAGAGATTCTCGCCTTAACACCGGGGAGCTGTTTTTT	CATSRDSRLNTGELFF
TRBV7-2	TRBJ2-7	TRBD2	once	TGTGCCAGCAGCTTCGGGGGGGCGGCCTACGAGCAGTACTTC	CASSFGGAAYEQYF
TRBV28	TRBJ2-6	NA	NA	TGTGCCAGCAACCGAGTGGGGACCGGGGCCAACGTCCTGACTTTC	CASNRVGTGANVLTF
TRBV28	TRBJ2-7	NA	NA	TGTGCCAGCAGTTTTGTCCGGGACATTTTCCACGAGCAGTACTTC	CASSFVRDIFHEQYF
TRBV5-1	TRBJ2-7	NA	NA	TGCGCCAGCAGCTTGATCGGAAGCTCCTACGAGCAGTACTTC	CASSLIGSSYEQYF
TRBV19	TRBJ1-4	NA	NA	TGTGCCAGTTTTTCGGGCAGACAAAGTTTTTTT	CASFSGRQSFF
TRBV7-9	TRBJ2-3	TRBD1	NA	TGTGCCAGCAGCCTTAGCGTGGCGACAGGGGCTAACTGGGCAGATACGCAGTATTTT	CASSLSVATGANWADTQYF
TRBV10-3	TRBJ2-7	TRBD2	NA	TGTGCCATCAGAACTAGCGGGAACGCCTACGAGCAGTACTTC	CAIRTSGNAYEQYF
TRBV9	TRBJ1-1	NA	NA	TGTGCCAGCAGCCCAGGGGCAGGGAGGGCCACTGAAGCTTTCTTT	CASSPGAGRATEAFF
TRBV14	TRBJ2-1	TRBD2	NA	TGTGCCAGCAGCCAAGATCCGGGGGGAGCGGGCTATGAGCAGTTCTTC	CASSQDPGGAGYEQFF
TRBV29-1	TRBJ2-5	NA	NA	TGCAGCGTTGAGGGGGCTCATAACCAAGAGACCCAGTACTTC	CSVEGAHNQETQYF
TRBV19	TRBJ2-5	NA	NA	TGTGCCAGTAGTAGTGACTTGGAAGAGACCCAGTACTTC	CASSSDLEETQYF
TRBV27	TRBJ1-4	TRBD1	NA	TGTGCCAGCAGTCCTAGCAACGAGGGGGCATGGGAAAAACTGTTTTTT	CASSPSNEGAWEKLFF
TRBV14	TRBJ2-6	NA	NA	TGTGCCAGCAGCCAATTGGTTCCTTCTGGGGCCAACGTCCTGACTTTC	CASSQLVPSGANVLTF
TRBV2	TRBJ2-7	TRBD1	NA	TGTGCCAGCAGTGAGGGGGCAGGGGGCTACGAGCAGTACTTC	CASSEGAGGYEQYF
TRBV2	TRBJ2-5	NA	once	TGTGCCAGCAGAGATGGGGCGACTAGTGTAGAGACCCAGTACTTC	CASRDGATSVETQYF
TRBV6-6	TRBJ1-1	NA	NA	TGTGCCAGCAGTCCCTCCGGGGCCGGGAACACTGAAGCTTTCTTT	CASSPSGAGNTEAFF
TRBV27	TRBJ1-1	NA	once	TGTGCCAGCAGTTTAAGCAGGGCGAACACTGAAGCTTTCTTT	CASSLSRANTEAFF
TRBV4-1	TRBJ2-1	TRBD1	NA	TGCGCCAGCAGCCAAGATTCCGGGACAGTATACAATGAGCAGTTCTTC	CASSQDSGTVYNEQFF
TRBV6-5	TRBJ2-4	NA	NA	TGTGCCAGCAGTTGGCTCCGGGCCCGGGACCAAAACATTCAGTACTTC	CASSWLRARDQNIQYF
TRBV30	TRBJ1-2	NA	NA	TGTGCCTGGAGCGCCGAAGGGAACCAATATGGCTACACCTTC	CAWSAEGNQYGYTF
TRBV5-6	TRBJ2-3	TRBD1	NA	TGTGCCAGCAGCTTGTGGGACAGGGCCCTCACAGATACGCAGTATTTT	CASSLWDRALTDTQYF
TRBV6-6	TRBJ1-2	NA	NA	TGTGCCAGCAGTGACACCGGCCGCTTCGGTGGCTACACCTTC	CASSDTGRFGGYTF
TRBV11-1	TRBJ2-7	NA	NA	TGTGCCAGCAGCTTAGCATCGACCTACGAGCAGTACTTC	CASSLASTYEQYF
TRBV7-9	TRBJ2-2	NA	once	TGTGCCAGCAGCTTATCGGAGTACACCGGGGAGCTGTTTTTT	CASSLSEYTGELFF
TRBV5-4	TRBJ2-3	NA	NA	TGTGCCAGCAGCTTGAAAACAGTCCTGACTTCGTATAGCACAGATACGCAGTATTTT	CASSLKTVLTSYSTDTQYF
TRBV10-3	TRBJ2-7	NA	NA	TGTGCCATCAGTGAGGTGTCAGCGGCCCACGAGCAGTACTTC	CAISEVSAAHEQYF